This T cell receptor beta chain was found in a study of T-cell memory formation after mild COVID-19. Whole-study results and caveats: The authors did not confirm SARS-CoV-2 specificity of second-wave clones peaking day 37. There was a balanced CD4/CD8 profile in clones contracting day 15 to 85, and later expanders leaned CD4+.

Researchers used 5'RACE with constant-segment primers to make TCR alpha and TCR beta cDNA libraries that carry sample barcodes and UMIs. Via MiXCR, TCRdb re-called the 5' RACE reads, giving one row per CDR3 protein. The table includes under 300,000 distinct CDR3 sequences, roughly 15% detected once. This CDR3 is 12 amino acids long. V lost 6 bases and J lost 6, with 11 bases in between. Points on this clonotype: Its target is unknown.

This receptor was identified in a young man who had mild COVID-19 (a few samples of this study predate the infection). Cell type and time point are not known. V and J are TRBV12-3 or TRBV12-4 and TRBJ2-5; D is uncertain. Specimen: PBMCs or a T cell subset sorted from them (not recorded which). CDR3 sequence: CASRGSGKTQYF. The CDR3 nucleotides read TGTGCCAGCAGGGGAAGTGGGAAGACCCAGTACTTC.